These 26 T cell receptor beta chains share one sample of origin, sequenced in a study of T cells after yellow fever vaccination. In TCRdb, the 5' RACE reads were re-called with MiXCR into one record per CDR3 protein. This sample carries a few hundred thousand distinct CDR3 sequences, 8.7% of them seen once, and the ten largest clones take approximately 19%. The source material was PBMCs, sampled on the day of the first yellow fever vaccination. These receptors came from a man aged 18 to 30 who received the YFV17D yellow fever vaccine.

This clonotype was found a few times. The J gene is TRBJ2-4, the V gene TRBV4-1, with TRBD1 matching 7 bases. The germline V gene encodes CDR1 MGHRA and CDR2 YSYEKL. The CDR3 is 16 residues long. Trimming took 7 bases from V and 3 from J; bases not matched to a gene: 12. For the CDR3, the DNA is TGCGCCAGCACCCCCATCAGGGGGAATGGCAAAAACATTCAGTACTTC. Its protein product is CASTPIRGNGKNIQYF.

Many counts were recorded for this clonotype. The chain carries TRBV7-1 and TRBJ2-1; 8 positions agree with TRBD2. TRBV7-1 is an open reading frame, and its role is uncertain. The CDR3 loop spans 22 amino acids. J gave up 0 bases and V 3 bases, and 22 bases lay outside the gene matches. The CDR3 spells CASSSRQASLAGSRASYNEQFF. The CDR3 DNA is TGTGCCAGCAGCTCCAGACAGGCAAGTCTAGCGGGTTCACGGGCCTCCTACAATGAGCAGTTCTTC.

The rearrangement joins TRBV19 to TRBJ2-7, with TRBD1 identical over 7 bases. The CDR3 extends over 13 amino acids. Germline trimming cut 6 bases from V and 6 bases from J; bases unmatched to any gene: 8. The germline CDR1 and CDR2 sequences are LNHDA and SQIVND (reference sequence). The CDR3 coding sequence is TGTGCCAGTAGGGGGACAGCATTGCGCGAGCAGTACTTC. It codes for CASRGTALREQYF. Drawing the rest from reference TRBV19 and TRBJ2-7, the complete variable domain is DGGITQSPKYLFRKEGQNVTLSCEQNLNHDAMYWYRQDPGQGLRLIYYSQIVNDFQKGDIAEGYSVSREKKESFPLTVTSAQKNPTAFYLCASRGTALREQYFGPGTRLTVT.

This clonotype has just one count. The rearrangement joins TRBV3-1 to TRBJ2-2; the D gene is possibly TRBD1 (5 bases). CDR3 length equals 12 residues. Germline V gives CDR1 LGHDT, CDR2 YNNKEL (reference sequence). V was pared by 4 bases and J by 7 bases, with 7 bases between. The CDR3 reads CASSLRVGELFF. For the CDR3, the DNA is TGTGCCAGCAGCCTCAGGGTCGGGGAGCTGTTTTTT.

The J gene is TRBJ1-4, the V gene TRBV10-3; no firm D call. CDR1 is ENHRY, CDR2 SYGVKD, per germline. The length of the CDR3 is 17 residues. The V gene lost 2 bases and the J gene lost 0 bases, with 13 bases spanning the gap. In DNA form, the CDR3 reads TGTGCCATCAGTGAGCTTGGCAGCACCTCAACTAATGAAAAACTGTTTTTT. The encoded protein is CAISELGSTSTNEKLFF.

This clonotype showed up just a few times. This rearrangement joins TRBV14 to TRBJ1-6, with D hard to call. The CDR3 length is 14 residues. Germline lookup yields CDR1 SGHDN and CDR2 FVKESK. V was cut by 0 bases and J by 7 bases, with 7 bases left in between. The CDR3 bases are TGTGCCAGCAGCCAAGACGTCCGAAATTCACCCCTCCACTTT. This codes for CASSQDVRNSPLHF.

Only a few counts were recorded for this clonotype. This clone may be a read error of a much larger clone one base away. The CDR3 DNA follows: TGTGCCAGCAGCCCTACCTACGAGCAGTACTTC. This translates into CASSPTYEQYF. The chain recombines TRBV7-2 with TRBJ2-7; unclear D gene. This CDR3 has 11 residues. Trimming removed 5 bases at V and 2 bases at J, with 4 bases between. Germline CDR1 SGHTA, CDR2 FQGNSA.

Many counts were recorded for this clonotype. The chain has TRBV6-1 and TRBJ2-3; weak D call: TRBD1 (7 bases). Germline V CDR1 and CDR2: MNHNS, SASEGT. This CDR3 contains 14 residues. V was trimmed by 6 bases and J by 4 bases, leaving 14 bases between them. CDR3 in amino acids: CASSRGGGPDTQYF. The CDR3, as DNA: TGTGCCAGCAGCCGCGGAGGGGGCCCAGATACGCAGTATTTT.

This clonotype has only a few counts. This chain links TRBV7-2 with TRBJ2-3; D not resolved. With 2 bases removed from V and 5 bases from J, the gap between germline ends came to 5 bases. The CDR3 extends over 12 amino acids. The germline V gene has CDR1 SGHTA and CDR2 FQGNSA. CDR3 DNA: TGTGCCAGCAGCTTATGGGTAGATACGCAGTATTTT. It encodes CASSLWVDTQYF.

CDR3 sequence reads: CASSLVLQGGYNEQFF. The CDR3 nucleotides are TGCGCCAGCAGCTTGGTACTACAGGGAGGGTACAATGAGCAGTTCTTC. This rearrangement joins TRBV5-1 to TRBJ2-1; possible D gene TRBD2, 7 bases. The V end lost 0 bases, the J end lost 4 bases, and 14 bases lay between the germline ends. The germline gives CDR1 SGHRS, CDR2 YFSETQ. The CDR3 loop spans 16 amino acids.

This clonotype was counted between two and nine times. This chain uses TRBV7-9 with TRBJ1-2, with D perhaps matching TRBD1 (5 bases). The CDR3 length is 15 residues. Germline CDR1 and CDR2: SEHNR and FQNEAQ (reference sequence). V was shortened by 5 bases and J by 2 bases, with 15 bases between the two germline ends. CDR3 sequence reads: CASSAKSTVNYGYTF. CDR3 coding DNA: TGTGCCAGCAGCGCAAAATCGACAGTCAACTATGGCTACACCTTC.

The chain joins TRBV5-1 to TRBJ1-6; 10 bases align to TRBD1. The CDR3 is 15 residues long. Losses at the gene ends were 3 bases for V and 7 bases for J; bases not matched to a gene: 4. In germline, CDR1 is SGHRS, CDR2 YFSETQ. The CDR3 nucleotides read TGCGCCAGCAGCTCGGGACAGGGGCTGAATTCACCCCTCCACTTT. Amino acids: CASSSGQGLNSPLHF.

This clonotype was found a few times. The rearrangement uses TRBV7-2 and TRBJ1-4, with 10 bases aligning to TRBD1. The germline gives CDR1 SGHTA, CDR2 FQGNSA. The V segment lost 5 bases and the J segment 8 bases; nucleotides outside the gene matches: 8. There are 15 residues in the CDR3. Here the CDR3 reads CASSRAGQGHEKLFF. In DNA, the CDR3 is TGTGCCAGCAGCCGGGCGGGACAGGGGCACGAAAAACTGTTTTTT.

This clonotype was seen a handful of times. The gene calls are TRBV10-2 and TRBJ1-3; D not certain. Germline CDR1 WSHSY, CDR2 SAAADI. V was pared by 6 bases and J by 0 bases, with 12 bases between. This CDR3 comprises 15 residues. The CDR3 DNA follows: TGCGCCAGCAGATTGACGGGGAGCTCTGGAAACACCATATATTTT. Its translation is CASRLTGSSGNTIYF.

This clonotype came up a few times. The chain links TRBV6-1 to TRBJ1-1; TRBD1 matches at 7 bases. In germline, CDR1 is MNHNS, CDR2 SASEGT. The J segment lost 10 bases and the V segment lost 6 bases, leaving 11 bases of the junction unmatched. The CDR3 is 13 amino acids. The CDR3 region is CASRQGDSLGAFF. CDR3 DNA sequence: TGTGCCAGCAGGCAAGGGGACAGTCTAGGAGCTTTCTTT.

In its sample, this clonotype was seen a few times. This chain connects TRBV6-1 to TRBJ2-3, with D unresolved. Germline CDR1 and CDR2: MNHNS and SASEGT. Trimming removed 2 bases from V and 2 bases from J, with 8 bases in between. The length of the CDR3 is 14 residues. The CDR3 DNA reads TGTGCCAGCAGTGAACTCGGAGACACAGATACGCAGTATTTT. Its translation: CASSELGDTDTQYF.

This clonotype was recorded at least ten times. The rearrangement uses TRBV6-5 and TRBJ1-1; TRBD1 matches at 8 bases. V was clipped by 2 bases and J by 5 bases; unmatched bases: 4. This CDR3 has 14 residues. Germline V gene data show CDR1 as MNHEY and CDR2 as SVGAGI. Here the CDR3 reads CASSYHGTGTEAFF. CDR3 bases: TGTGCCAGCAGTTACCACGGGACAGGAACTGAAGCTTTCTTT.

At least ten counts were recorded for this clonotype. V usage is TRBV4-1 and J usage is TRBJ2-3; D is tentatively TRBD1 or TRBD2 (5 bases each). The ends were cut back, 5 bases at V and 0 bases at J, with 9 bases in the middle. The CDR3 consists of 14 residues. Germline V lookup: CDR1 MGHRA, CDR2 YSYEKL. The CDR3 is CASSFGASTDTQYF. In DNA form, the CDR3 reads TGCGCCAGCAGCTTCGGGGCGAGCACAGATACGCAGTATTTT.

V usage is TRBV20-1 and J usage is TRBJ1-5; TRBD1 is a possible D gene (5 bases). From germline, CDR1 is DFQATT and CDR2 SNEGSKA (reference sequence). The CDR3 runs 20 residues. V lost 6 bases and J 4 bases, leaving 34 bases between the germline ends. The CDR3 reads CSAPQPPGEGSRTTNQPQHF. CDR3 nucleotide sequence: TGCAGTGCCCCTCAACCCCCGGGGGAGGGCAGCCGAACCACAAATCAGCCCCAGCATTTT.

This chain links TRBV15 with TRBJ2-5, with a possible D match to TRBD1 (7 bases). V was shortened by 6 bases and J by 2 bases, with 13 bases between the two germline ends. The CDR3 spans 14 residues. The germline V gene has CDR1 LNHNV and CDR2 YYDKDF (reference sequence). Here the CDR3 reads CATRWRGQQETQYF. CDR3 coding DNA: TGTGCCACCAGATGGAGGGGACAGCAAGAGACCCAGTACTTC.

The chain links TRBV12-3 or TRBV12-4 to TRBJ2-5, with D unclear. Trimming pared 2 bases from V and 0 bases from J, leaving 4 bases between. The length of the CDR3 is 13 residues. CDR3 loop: CASSLRDQETQYF. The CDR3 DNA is TGTGCCAGCAGTTTAAGAGACCAAGAGACCCAGTACTTC.

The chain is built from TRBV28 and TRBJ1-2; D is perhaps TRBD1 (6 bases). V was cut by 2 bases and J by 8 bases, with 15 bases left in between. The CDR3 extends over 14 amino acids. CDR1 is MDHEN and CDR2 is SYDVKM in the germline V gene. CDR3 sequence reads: CASSLPGTNRGYTF. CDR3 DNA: TGTGCCAGCAGTTTACCCGGGACAAACCGAGGCTACACCTTC.

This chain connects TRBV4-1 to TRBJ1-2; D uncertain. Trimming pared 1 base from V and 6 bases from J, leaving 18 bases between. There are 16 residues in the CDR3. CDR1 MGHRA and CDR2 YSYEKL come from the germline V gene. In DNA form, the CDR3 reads TGCGCCAGCAGCCAAGCCGGACCGGGGAGGTCCCATGGCTACACCTTC. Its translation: CASSQAGPGRSHGYTF.

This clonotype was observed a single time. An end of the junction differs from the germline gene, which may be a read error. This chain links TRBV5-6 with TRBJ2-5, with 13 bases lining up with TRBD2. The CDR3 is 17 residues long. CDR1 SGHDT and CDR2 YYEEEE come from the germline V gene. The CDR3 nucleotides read TGTGCCAGCAGCTTGGTTCTTGGGACTAGCGGGAAAGAGATCCAGTACTTC. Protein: CASSLVLGTSGKEIQYF.

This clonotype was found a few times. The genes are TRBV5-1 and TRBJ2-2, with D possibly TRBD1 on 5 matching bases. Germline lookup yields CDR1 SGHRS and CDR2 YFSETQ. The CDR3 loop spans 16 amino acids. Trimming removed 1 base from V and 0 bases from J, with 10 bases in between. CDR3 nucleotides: TGCGCCAGCAGCTTGCTGACAGCCGCGAACACCGGGGAGCTGTTTTTT. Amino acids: CASSLLTAANTGELFF.

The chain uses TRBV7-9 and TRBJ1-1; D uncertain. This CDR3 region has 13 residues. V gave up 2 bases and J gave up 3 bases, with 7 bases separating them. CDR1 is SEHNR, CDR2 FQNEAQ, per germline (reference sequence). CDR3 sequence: CASSLSPDTEAFF. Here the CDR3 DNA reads TGTGCCAGCAGCTTAAGTCCTGACACTGAAGCTTTCTTT.